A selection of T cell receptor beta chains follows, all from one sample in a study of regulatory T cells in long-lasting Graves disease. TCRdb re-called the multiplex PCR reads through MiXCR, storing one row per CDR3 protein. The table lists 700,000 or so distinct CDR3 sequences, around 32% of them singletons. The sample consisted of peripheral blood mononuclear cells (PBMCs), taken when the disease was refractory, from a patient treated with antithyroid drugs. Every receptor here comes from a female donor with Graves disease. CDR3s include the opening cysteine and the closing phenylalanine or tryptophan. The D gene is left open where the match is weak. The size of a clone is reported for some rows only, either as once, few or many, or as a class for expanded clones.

cdr3_aa: CASRYDRNTEAFF; cdr3_nt: TGTGCCAGCAGATACGACAGGAACACTGAAGCTTTCTTT; j_call: TRBJ1-1; clone_size: many; v_call: TRBV28; d_call: .
cdr3_aa: CAWSITGRGNGYTF; cdr3_nt: TGTGCCTGGAGTATCACGGGAAGGGGTAATGGCTACACCTTC; j_call: TRBJ1-2; clone_size: .; v_call: TRBV30; d_call: .
cdr3_aa: CASNQGFTEAFF; cdr3_nt: TGTGCCAGCAATCAGGGTTTCACTGAAGCTTTCTTT; j_call: TRBJ1-1; clone_size: .; v_call: TRBV12-3/TRBV12-4; d_call: .
cdr3_aa: CSARVYRGNTEAFF; cdr3_nt: TGCAGTGCTAGAGTTTACCGGGGGAACACTGAAGCTTTCTTT; j_call: TRBJ1-1; clone_size: .; v_call: TRBV20-1; d_call: .
cdr3_aa: CSARVLGRINQPQHF; cdr3_nt: TGCAGTGCTAGAGTCCTGGGACGGATCAATCAGCCCCAGCATTTT; j_call: TRBJ1-5; clone_size: .; v_call: TRBV20-1; d_call: .
cdr3_aa: CSVVWQGYEQYF; cdr3_nt: TGCAGCGTTGTTTGGCAGGGTTACGAGCAGTACTTC; j_call: TRBJ2-7; clone_size: .; v_call: TRBV29-1; d_call: .
cdr3_aa: CASSHTPRVNTEAFF; cdr3_nt: TGTGCCAGCAGTCACACTCCGAGGGTGAACACTGAAGCTTTCTTT; j_call: TRBJ1-1; clone_size: many; v_call: TRBV28; d_call: .
cdr3_aa: CASSRETGTTEAFF; cdr3_nt: TGTGCCAGCAGTAGAGAGACAGGGACTACTGAAGCTTTCTTT; j_call: TRBJ1-1; clone_size: many; v_call: TRBV12-3/TRBV12-4; d_call: TRBD1
cdr3_aa: CASSPPGENSGNTIYF; cdr3_nt: TGTGCCAGCAGCCCGCCGGGGGAAAACTCTGGAAACACCATATATTTT; j_call: TRBJ1-3; clone_size: .; v_call: TRBV6-1; d_call: .
cdr3_aa: CAISTKENTEAFF; cdr3_nt: TGTGCCATCAGCACCAAAGAGAACACTGAAGCTTTCTTT; j_call: TRBJ1-1; clone_size: many; v_call: TRBV10-3; d_call: .
cdr3_aa: CATSDSDSTEAFF; cdr3_nt: TGTGCCACCAGTGATTCAGACAGCACTGAAGCTTTCTTT; j_call: TRBJ1-1; clone_size: .; v_call: TRBV24-1; d_call: .
cdr3_aa: CATSGHGQIYGYTF; cdr3_nt: TGTGCCACCAGCGGGCACGGACAGATCTATGGCTACACCTTC; j_call: TRBJ1-2; clone_size: many; v_call: TRBV15; d_call: .
cdr3_aa: CASTHDRFQETQYF; cdr3_nt: TGTGCCAGCACCCACGACAGGTTCCAAGAGACCCAGTACTTC; j_call: TRBJ2-5; clone_size: many; v_call: TRBV6-1; d_call: .